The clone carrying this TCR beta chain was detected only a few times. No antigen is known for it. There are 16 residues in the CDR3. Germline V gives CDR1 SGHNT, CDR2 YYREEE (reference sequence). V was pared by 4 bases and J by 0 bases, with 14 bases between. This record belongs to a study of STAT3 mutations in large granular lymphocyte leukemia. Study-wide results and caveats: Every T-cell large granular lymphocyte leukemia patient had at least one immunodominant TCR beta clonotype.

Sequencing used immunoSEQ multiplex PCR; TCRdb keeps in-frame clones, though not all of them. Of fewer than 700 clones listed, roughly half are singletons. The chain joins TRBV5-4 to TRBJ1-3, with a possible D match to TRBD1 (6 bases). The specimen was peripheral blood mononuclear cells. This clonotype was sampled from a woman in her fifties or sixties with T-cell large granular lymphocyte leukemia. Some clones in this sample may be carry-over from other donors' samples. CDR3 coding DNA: TGTGCCAGCAGCGTGGACTTGACAGGCTCTGGAAACACCATATATTTT. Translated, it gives CASSVDLTGSGNTIYF. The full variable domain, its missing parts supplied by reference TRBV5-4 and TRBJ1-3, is ETGVTQSPTHLIKTRGQQVTLRCSSQSGHNTVSWYQQALGQGPQFIFQYYREEENGRGNFPPRFSGLQFPNYSSELNVNALELDDSALYLCASSVDLTGSGNTIYFGEGSWLTVV.